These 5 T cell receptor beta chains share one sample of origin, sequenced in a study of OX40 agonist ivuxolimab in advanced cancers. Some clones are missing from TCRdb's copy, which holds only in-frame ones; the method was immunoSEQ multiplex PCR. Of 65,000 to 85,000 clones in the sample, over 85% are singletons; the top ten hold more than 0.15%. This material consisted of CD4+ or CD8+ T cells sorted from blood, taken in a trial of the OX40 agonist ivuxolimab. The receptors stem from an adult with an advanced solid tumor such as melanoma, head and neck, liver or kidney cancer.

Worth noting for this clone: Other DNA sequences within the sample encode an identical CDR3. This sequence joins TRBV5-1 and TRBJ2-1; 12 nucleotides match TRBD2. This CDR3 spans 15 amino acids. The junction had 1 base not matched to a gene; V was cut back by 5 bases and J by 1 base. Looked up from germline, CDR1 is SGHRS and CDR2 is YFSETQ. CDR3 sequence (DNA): TGCGCCAGCAGGCTAGCGGGAGGGTCCTACAATGAGCAGTTCTTC. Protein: CASRLAGGSYNEQFF.

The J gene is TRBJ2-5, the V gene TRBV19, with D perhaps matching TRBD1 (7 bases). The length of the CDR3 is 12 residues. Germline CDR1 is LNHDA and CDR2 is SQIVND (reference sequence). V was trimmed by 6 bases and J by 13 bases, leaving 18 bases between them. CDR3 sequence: CASRGGGTVPYF. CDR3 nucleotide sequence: TGTGCCAGTAGAGGGGGCGGGACGGTCCCGTACTTC.

The CDR3 DNA follows: TGTGCCAGCAGTCACAGGGGCCAGGGTTACACTGAAGCTTTCTTT. Translating it yields CASSHRGQGYTEAFF. The V gene is TRBV28, the J gene TRBJ1-1; 7 positions agree with TRBD1. CDR1 MDHEN and CDR2 SYDVKM come from the germline V gene. The length of the CDR3 is 15 residues. V dropped 5 bases and J dropped 3; count of bases not matched to a gene: 9. The entire variable domain, with the rest obtained from reference TRBV28 and TRBJ1-1, is as follows: DVKVTQSSRYLVKRTGEKVFLECVQDMDHENMFWYRQDPGLGLRLIYFSYDVKMKEKGDIPEGYSVSREKKERFSLILESASTNQTSMYLCASSHRGQGYTEAFFGQGTRLTVV.

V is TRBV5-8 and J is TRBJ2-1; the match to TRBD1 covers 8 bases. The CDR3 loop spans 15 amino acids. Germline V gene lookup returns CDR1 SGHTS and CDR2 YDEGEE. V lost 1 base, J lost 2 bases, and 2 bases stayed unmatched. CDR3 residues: CASSLTGGTYNEQFF. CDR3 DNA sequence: TGTGCCAGCAGCTTGACAGGGGGAACCTACAATGAGCAGTTCTTC. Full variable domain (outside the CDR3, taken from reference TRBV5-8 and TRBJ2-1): EAGVTQSPTHLIKTRGQQATLRCSPISGHTSVYWYQQALGLGLQFLLWYDEGEERNRGNFPPRFSGRQFPNYSSELNVNALELEDSALYLCASSLTGGTYNEQFFGPGTRLTVL.

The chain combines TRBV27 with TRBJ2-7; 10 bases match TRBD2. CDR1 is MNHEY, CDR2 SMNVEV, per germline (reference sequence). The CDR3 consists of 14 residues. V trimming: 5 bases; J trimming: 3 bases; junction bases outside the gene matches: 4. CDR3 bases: TGTGCCAGCAGTCGCGCTAGCGGGGGCTACGAGCAGTACTTC. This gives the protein CASSRASGGYEQYF.